These 28 T cell receptor beta chains share one sample of origin, sequenced in a study of blood T cell repertoires in COVID-19 (TCRdb year 2020). Library prep was done by the immunoSEQ multiplex PCR assay. TCRdb took over this immuneACCESS table, retaining in-frame rearrangements with V and J assigned. Such tables are incomplete; in checked studies, under half of the missing clones stem from an unresolved V gene, and the remainder is unexplained. The sample records roughly 94,000 clones, 70% to 85% of which are singletons. Roughly 25% of the sample goes to the ten largest clones. Sequencing was carried out using peripheral blood. The receptor source for this set is a man in his sixties with acute or convalescent COVID-19.

In DNA, the CDR3 is TGTGCCAGCAGCGTAGTCCCCGAGGGGGCCGTGGGGTGCACCTTC. Protein sequence: CASSVVPEGAVGCTF. J is TRBJ1-2 and V is TRBV9; 7 positions agree with TRBD1. The CDR3 loop spans 15 amino acids. With 0 bases clipped from V and 13 bases from J, the junction kept 15 bases outside the gene matches. Looked up from germline, CDR1 is SGDLS and CDR2 is YYNGEE.

The chain combines TRBV18 with TRBJ2-1; unclear D gene. Per germline, CDR1 KGHSH and CDR2 LQKENI. The CDR3 runs to 14 residues. V was trimmed by 1 base and J by 10 bases, leaving 14 bases between them. The CDR3 region has the DNA TGTGCCAGCTCACCACTCAACGGTTACTCAGAGCAGTTCTTC. Protein: CASSPLNGYSEQFF.

The chain combines TRBV29-1 with TRBJ2-7; the match to TRBD1 covers 10 bases. In germline, CDR1 is SQVTM, CDR2 ANQGSEA. V shed 7 bases, J shed 4 bases, and the junction held 1 base outside the gene matches. The CDR3 covers 11 residues. The CDR3 nucleotides are TGCAGCGCGGGACAGGGGTACGAGCAGTACTTC. Protein product: CSAGQGYEQYF.

The rearrangement joins TRBV15 to TRBJ2-5, with TRBD1 identical over 11 bases. The CDR3 length is 13 residues. Germline V gives CDR1 LNHNV, CDR2 YYDKDF (reference sequence). V lost 3 bases to trimming and J lost 12 bases; unmatched junction nucleotides: 6. The CDR3 spells CATSREDRGREYF. The CDR3 DNA follows: TGTGCCACCAGCAGGGAGGACAGGGGGCGAGAGTACTTC.

This chain links TRBV7-9 with TRBJ1-1; unclear D gene. The CDR3 sequence is 14 residues long. The V and J ends lost 7 bases and 0 bases respectively, with 12 bases between them. Per the germline V gene, CDR1 is SEHNR and CDR2 is FQNEAQ (reference sequence). Here the CDR3 reads CASTVPSLNTEAFF. CDR3 in DNA: TGTGCCAGCACCGTCCCCTCCCTGAACACTGAAGCTTTCTTT. Full variable domain (outside the CDR3, taken from reference TRBV7-9 and TRBJ1-1): DTGVSQNPRHKITKRGQNVTFRCDPISEHNRLYWYRQTLGQGPEFLTYFQNEAQLEKSRLLSDRFSAERPKGSFSTLEIQRTEQGDSAMYLCASTVPSLNTEAFFGQGTRLTVV.

As to this clone: This specimen includes other DNA sequences encoding the same CDR3. The J gene is TRBJ1-1, the V gene TRBV30; weak D call: TRBD1 (5 bases). Looked up from germline, CDR1 is GTSNPN and CDR2 is SVGIG (reference sequence). The CDR3 has 13 amino acids. Trimming cost V 3 bases and J 3 bases, with 11 bases left between them. The CDR3 sequence: CAWSVGGDTEAFF. CDR3 nucleotides: TGTGCCTGGAGCGTTGGAGGGGACACTGAAGCTTTCTTT.

The genes are TRBV6-5 and TRBJ1-5; no firm D call. V was clipped by 6 bases and J by 3 bases, with 15 bases between them. The germline CDR1 and CDR2 sequences are MNHEY and SVGAGI. The CDR3 consists of 15 residues. The CDR3 protein is CASRLTGSNNQPQHF. CDR3 in DNA: TGTGCCAGCAGGCTTACGGGGTCGAACAATCAGCCCCAGCATTTT.

This clone has just a few counts. This chain links TRBV7-7 with TRBJ2-5; TRBD1 aligns across 11 bases. The CDR3 sequence is 15 residues long. Germline lookup yields CDR1 SSHAT and CDR2 FNYEAQ (reference sequence). V was clipped by 4 bases and J by 4 bases; unmatched bases: 5. The CDR3 loop reads CASSSAGTGGETQYF. The CDR3 DNA follows: TGTGCCAGCAGCTCAGCCGGGACAGGGGGAGAGACCCAGTACTTC.

This rearrangement joins TRBV10-3 to TRBJ1-2; 7 nucleotides agree with TRBD1. Germline lookup yields CDR1 ENHRY and CDR2 SYGVKD. Trimming took 4 bases from V and 8 from J; bases not matched to a gene: 10. The CDR3 runs 14 residues. Here the CDR3 DNA reads TGTGCCATCAGTGGGGCGACAGGGTTAGAAGGCTACACCTTC. It encodes CAISGATGLEGYTF.

The rearrangement uses TRBV5-1 and TRBJ2-5, with 10 nucleotides matching TRBD2. Trimming took 1 base from V and 1 from J; bases not matched to a gene: 10. Germline V CDR1 and CDR2: SGHRS, YFSETQ. This CDR3 is built from 18 residues. The chain's CDR3 is CASSLSGALAGFQETQYF. For the CDR3, the DNA is TGCGCCAGCAGCTTGAGCGGGGCACTAGCGGGGTTCCAAGAGACCCAGTACTTC.

This clone has just one count. The chain carries TRBV28 and TRBJ1-3; 8 bases are shared with TRBD1. Trimming took 5 bases from V and 10 from J; bases not matched to a gene: 10. Germline assignment: CDR1 MDHEN and CDR2 SYDVKM. The CDR3 is 14 residues long. Written as DNA, the CDR3 is TGTGCCAGCAGTCCGGCAGGGGGCACGAGAACCATATATTTT. It translates to CASSPAGGTRTIYF.

The chain combines TRBV18 with TRBJ1-1; the match to TRBD1 covers 7 bases. Germline V gene lookup returns CDR1 KGHSH and CDR2 LQKENI. Trimming cost V 6 bases and J 2 bases; bases outside gene matches: 9. The length of the CDR3 is 15 residues. CDR3 bases: TGTGCCAGCTCTCTGACAGGGCCCCCCAACACTGAAGCTTTCTTT. Protein: CASSLTGPPNTEAFF.

V is TRBV7-9 and J is TRBJ2-1, with 8 positions matching TRBD1. The CDR3 has 14 amino acids. Germline V lookup: CDR1 SEHNR, CDR2 FQNEAQ (reference sequence). With V trimmed by 2 bases and J by 8 bases, 5 bases remained unmatched. CDR3 residues: CASSLRTGPDEQFF. In DNA form, the CDR3 reads TGTGCCAGCAGCTTAAGGACAGGGCCTGATGAGCAGTTCTTC. The complete variable domain, with remaining parts taken from reference TRBV7-9 and TRBJ2-1, reads DTGVSQNPRHKITKRGQNVTFRCDPISEHNRLYWYRQTLGQGPEFLTYFQNEAQLEKSRLLSDRFSAERPKGSFSTLEIQRTEQGDSAMYLCASSLRTGPDEQFFGPGTRLTVL.

The CDR3 bases are TGTGCCACCAGCGCAGGAAGCTCCTACAATGAGCAGTTCTTC. Amino acid sequence: CATSAGSSYNEQFF. J is TRBJ2-1 and V is TRBV15; D remains unclear. Trimming stripped 5 bases from V and 0 bases from J, with 8 bases between. CDR1 and CDR2 (germline): LNHNV, YYDKDF (reference sequence). The CDR3 runs to 14 residues.

This clone has only a few counts. The chain combines TRBV18 with TRBJ1-4; tentative D call: TRBD1 (6 bases). Per the germline V gene, CDR1 is KGHSH and CDR2 is LQKENI. CDR3 length: 13 residues. V was clipped by 8 bases and J by 8 bases, with 15 bases between them. In nucleotides, the CDR3 is TGTGCCAGCCAACGGGACATAGAGGAAAAACTGTTTTTT. Translation: CASQRDIEEKLFF.

V usage is TRBV5-1 and J usage is TRBJ2-5; maybe TRBD2 (6 bases). The CDR3 loop spans 14 amino acids. The germline gives CDR1 SGHRS, CDR2 YFSETQ. V lost 6 bases to trimming and J lost 4 bases, with 16 bases between them. The DNA for the CDR3 is TGCGCCAGCAATAAGGCGGGGTCGTCAGAGACCCAGTACTTC. The encoded protein is CASNKAGSSETQYF. Full variable domain (missing parts from reference TRBV5-1 and TRBJ2-5): KAGVTQTPRYLIKTRGQQVTLSCSPISGHRSVSWYQQTPGQGLQFLFEYFSETQRNKGNFPGRFSGRQFSNSRSEMNVSTLELGDSALYLCASNKAGSSETQYFGPGTRLLVL.

The chain carries TRBV27 and TRBJ2-7; the D gene is possibly TRBD2 (5 bases). Trimming stripped 6 bases from V and 5 bases from J, with 14 bases between. In germline, CDR1 is MNHEY, CDR2 SMNVEV (reference sequence). This CDR3 is built from 13 residues. Here the CDR3 DNA reads TGTGCCAGCAGCATGGTCCGGGGTGACGAGCAGTACTTC. Protein sequence: CASSMVRGDEQYF.

The chain uses TRBV7-2 and TRBJ1-2, with TRBD1 matching 9 bases. Trimming took 1 base from V and 9 from J; bases not matched to a gene: 15. Germline V lookup: CDR1 SGHTA, CDR2 FQGNSA. CDR3 length: 17 amino acids. Here the CDR3 reads CASSLEGQGKGLRSYTF. CDR3 bases: TGTGCCAGCAGCTTAGAAGGACAGGGGAAGGGTTTAAGGAGCTACACCTTC.

The chain recombines TRBV27 with TRBJ2-7, with D possibly TRBD2 on 5 matching bases. Trimming pared 3 bases from V and 3 bases from J, leaving 15 bases between. CDR3 length equals 15 residues. Germline V gene lookup returns CDR1 MNHEY and CDR2 SMNVEV (reference sequence). DNA for the CDR3: TGTGCCAGCAGTTTTACAGTGGGAGTAATCTACGAGCAGTACTTC. Protein: CASSFTVGVIYEQYF.

The V gene is TRBV6-6, the J gene TRBJ1-1, with D uncertain. From germline, CDR1 is MNHNY and CDR2 SVGAGI (reference sequence). V was trimmed by 6 bases and J by 1 base, leaving 9 bases between them. This CDR3 is 13 amino acids long. CDR3 protein: CASREQKNTEAFF. Written as DNA, the CDR3 is TGTGCCAGCAGGGAACAGAAGAACACTGAAGCTTTCTTT.

The rearrangement links TRBV28 to TRBJ2-5, with D possibly matching TRBD2 (5 bases). Trimming pared 6 bases from V and 8 bases from J, leaving 13 bases between. Per germline, CDR1 MDHEN and CDR2 SYDVKM. The CDR3 has 12 amino acids. The CDR3 DNA sequence: TGTGCCAGCAGCCCCGGGGAAGCTACCCAGTACTTC. The encoded protein is CASSPGEATQYF.

The chain has TRBV5-5 and TRBJ2-1, with TRBD2 matching 7 bases. Per germline, CDR1 SGHKS and CDR2 YYEKEE (reference sequence). The CDR3 is 15 amino acids. Germline trimming cut 0 bases from V and 4 bases from J; bases unmatched to any gene: 4. The CDR3 here is CASSLASGNYNEQFF. The DNA of the CDR3 is TGTGCCAGCAGCTTGGCTAGCGGCAATTACAATGAGCAGTTCTTC.

This rearrangement joins TRBV29-1 to TRBJ2-7; possible D gene TRBD2, 6 bases. The germline V and J ends were trimmed by 3 bases and 3 bases, with 12 bases remaining between them. Germline loops: CDR1 SQVTM, CDR2 ANQGSEA. The CDR3 has 13 residues. The CDR3 DNA follows: TGCAGCGTTGAGATGGGGGGTAGCTACGAGCAGTACTTC. The encoded protein is CSVEMGGSYEQYF.

The chain links TRBV28 to TRBJ2-5, with a weak D call TRBD1 (5 bases). Germline CDR1 is MDHEN and CDR2 is SYDVKM. This CDR3 contains 13 residues. Trimming cost V 6 bases and J 4 bases, with 12 bases left between them. This chain's CDR3 is CASRETARETQYF. CDR3 in DNA: TGTGCCAGCAGGGAGACAGCTCGAGAGACCCAGTACTTC.

This clone was recorded a few times. The chain has TRBV28 and TRBJ1-1, with a weak D call TRBD1 (5 bases). Per germline, CDR1 MDHEN and CDR2 SYDVKM. This CDR3 is built from 14 residues. Trimming stripped 2 bases from V and 4 bases from J, with 11 bases between. The CDR3 protein is CASSLGGTLTEAFF. The CDR3 region has the DNA TGTGCCAGCAGTTTAGGAGGGACTCTCACTGAAGCTTTCTTT.

In its sample, this clone was seen many times. The genes are TRBV6-5 and TRBJ2-2; TRBD2 might be the D (6 bases). CDR1 and CDR2 from the germline V gene are MNHEY and SVGAGI. The germline V and J ends were trimmed by 4 bases and 1 base, with 7 bases remaining between them. This CDR3 has 14 amino acids. The DNA of the CDR3 is TGTGCCAGCAGTTCCGGGGGGAACACCGGGGAGCTGTTTTTT. Encoded protein: CASSSGGNTGELFF.

The rearrangement uses TRBV27 and TRBJ2-1; TRBD1 aligns across 9 bases. The trim removed 5 bases at V and 8 bases at J, leaving 10 bases unmatched. Germline CDR1 MNHEY, CDR2 SMNVEV (reference sequence). The CDR3 consists of 15 residues. The CDR3: CASSNPGQGSHEQFF. In DNA form, the CDR3 reads TGTGCCAGCAGTAATCCGGGACAGGGATCGCATGAGCAGTTCTTC.

There are a few counts of this clone. The chain joins TRBV3-1 (or the pseudogene TRBV3-2) to TRBJ1-3; D is ambiguous. This CDR3 spans 16 amino acids. With 3 bases removed from V and 0 bases from J, the gap between germline ends came to 12 bases. Germline CDR1 and CDR2: LGHDT and YNNKEL (reference sequence). This CDR3 reads CASSHTGFGSGNTIYF. The DNA of the CDR3 is TGTGCCAGCAGCCATACCGGGTTCGGCTCTGGAAACACCATATATTTT.